These T cell receptor beta chains were read from a single sample in a study of Graves' ophthalmopathy and Graves' hyperthyroidism. MiXCR, applied by TCRdb to the multiplex PCR reads, yields one record per CDR3 protein. The profile covers about 700,000 distinct CDR3 sequences, with 40% appearing a single time and 35% to 55% taken by the ten largest. The sequenced material came from peripheral blood. These receptors were collected from an adult man with Graves' ophthalmopathy. Both conserved end residues are part of each CDR3. Fields, in order: CDR3 length, V gene, CDR3 protein.

>17|TRBV5-5
CASSQDNGGSSNQPQHF
>16|TRBV14
CASSRPGTSGWETQYF
>14|TRBV9
CASSGSGGASEQYF
>15|TRBV10-3
CASSINSQGNSPLHF
>14|TRBV2
CASGLGTGYYEQYF
>14|TRBV25-1
CASSSSQGAYGYTF
>13|TRBV25-1
CASSQIGRAEAFF
>13|TRBV7-2
CASSFNIVGEQYF
>14|TRBV20-1
CSPTGDRDIYEQYF
>13|TRBV2
CASSVDNNYGYTF
>15|TRBV11-2
CASSSGRGPNYGYTF